This passage covers 16 T cell receptor beta chains from one sample sequenced in a study of T cells in Graves' hyperthyroidism and ophthalmopathy. There were TCR beta CDR3 regions amplified from RNA transcripts. With the HTBI primer set, the TCR CDR3 went through a first round of RT-PCR. TCRdb passed the multiplex PCR reads through MiXCR, listing each CDR3 protein once. The sample records some 490,000 distinct CDR3 sequences, around a fifth being singletons. Material for sequencing was blood. The receptors shown here come from a woman in her 70s with Graves' ophthalmopathy.

This clonotype has just a few counts. The gene calls are TRBV7-3 and TRBJ2-2; D gene unclear. CDR1 is SGHTA, CDR2 FQGTGA, per germline. The CDR3 consists of 14 residues. The germline V and J ends were trimmed by 5 bases and 6 bases, with 13 bases remaining between them. CDR3 protein: CASSKVGAAGELFF. CDR3 in DNA: TGTGCCAGCAGCAAGGTCGGAGCCGCCGGGGAGCTGTTTTTT.

This chain uses TRBV5-6 with TRBJ1-5; D unresolved. V lost 0 bases, J lost 8 bases, and 6 bases lay in between. Per germline, CDR1 SGHDT and CDR2 YYEEEE. This CDR3 region has 12 residues. The CDR3 DNA follows: TGTGCCAGCAGCTTGGGGGGAGAGCCCCAGCATTTT. Amino acids: CASSLGGEPQHF.

This clonotype was detected many times. The chain is built from TRBV6-1 and TRBJ2-2; D ambiguous. Trimming removed 0 bases at V and 5 bases at J, with 4 bases between. The germline CDR1 and CDR2 sequences are MNHNS and SASEGT. This CDR3 contains 13 residues. The DNA of the CDR3 is TGTGCCAGCAGTGAAGCGGAAACCGGGGAGCTGTTTTTT. Amino acids: CASSEAETGELFF.

This clonotype occurred many times. J is TRBJ1-6 and V is TRBV6-5; 10 nucleotides align to TRBD1. With V trimmed by 0 bases and J by 0 bases, 8 bases remained unmatched. The CDR3 consists of 20 residues. In germline, CDR1 is MNHEY, CDR2 SVGAGI. CDR3 coding DNA: TGTGCCAGCAGTTACTCGAATCCGGGACAGGGGAGCTCCTATAATTCACCCCTCCACTTT. Amino acid sequence: CASSYSNPGQGSSYNSPLHF.

This rearrangement joins TRBV28 to TRBJ1-5; maybe TRBD1 (5 bases). Trimming cost V 5 bases and J 1 base, with 18 bases left between them. The germline CDR1 and CDR2 sequences are MDHEN and SYDVKM. There are 17 residues in the CDR3. CDR3 region: CASSPGGGGGSNQPQHF. The DNA for the CDR3 is TGTGCCAGCAGTCCCGGAGGCGGGGGAGGGAGCAATCAGCCCCAGCATTTT.

This clonotype showed up just a few times. This sequence joins TRBV4-3 and TRBJ2-1; 10 nucleotides match TRBD2. The CDR3 has 15 amino acids. Germline V lookup: CDR1 LGHNA, CDR2 YSLEER. The junction had 5 bases not matched to a gene; V was cut back by 0 bases and J by 9 bases. CDR3 protein: CASSQDPAGGVEQFF. In DNA, the CDR3 is TGCGCCAGCAGCCAAGATCCAGCGGGAGGGGTTGAGCAGTTCTTC.

The chain couples TRBV30 to TRBJ2-3, with D perhaps TRBD2 (6 bases). The V gene's germline CDR1 is GTSNPN and CDR2 SVGIG (reference sequence). The ends were cut back, 3 bases at V and 4 bases at J, with 11 bases in the middle. The CDR3 runs to 13 residues. CDR3 nucleotides: TGTGCCTGGAGGAGGAGGGGCCCAGATACGCAGTATTTT. Amino acids: CAWRRRGPDTQYF.

This clonotype was seen repeatedly, ten times or more. This chain joins TRBV2 and TRBJ2-1, with D perhaps given as TRBD1 or TRBD2 (5 bases each). CDR1 SNHLY and CDR2 FYNNEI come from the germline V gene. The CDR3 is made up of 13 amino acids. Trimming shortened V by 10 bases and J by 5 bases, and 15 bases separated the two germline ends. The CDR3 spells CATIGAGDNEQFF. The CDR3 DNA is TGTGCCACTATAGGGGCCGGGGACAATGAGCAGTTCTTC.

V gene TRBV30 combines with J gene TRBJ1-1; D unresolved. This CDR3 comprises 14 residues. V was shortened by 3 bases and J by 0 bases, with 11 bases between the two germline ends. Germline CDR1 reads GTSNPN; CDR2 reads SVGIG (reference sequence). DNA of the CDR3: TGTGCCTGGAGATTTGGATCCTTGAACACTGAAGCTTTCTTT. As protein: CAWRFGSLNTEAFF. The variable domain in full, completed from reference TRBV30 and TRBJ1-1, reads SQTIHQWPATLVQPVGSPLSLECTVEGTSNPNLYWYRQAAGRGLQLLFYSVGIGQISSEVPQNLSASRPQDRQFILSSKKLLLSDSGFYLCAWRFGSLNTEAFFGQGTRLTVV.

The table lists this clonotype with many counts. The rearrangement links TRBV12-3 or TRBV12-4 to TRBJ1-2; D is unresolved. This CDR3 region has 13 residues. V lost 3 bases and J lost 4, with 9 bases in between. Written as DNA, the CDR3 is TGTGCCAGCAGTTTCGGGAAGGGCTATGGCTACACCTTC. Amino acid sequence: CASSFGKGYGYTF.

The chain joins TRBV7-2 to TRBJ1-5, with D perhaps TRBD1 (5 bases). Germline V CDR1 and CDR2: SGHTA, FQGNSA. Trimming took off 5 bases at V and 9 bases at J, with 11 bases between the two ends. The CDR3 loop spans 12 amino acids. The CDR3 is CASSHPGTPQHF. CDR3 DNA: TGTGCCAGCAGCCACCCGGGGACGCCCCAGCATTTT. Drawing the rest from reference TRBV7-2 and TRBJ1-5, the complete variable domain is GAGVSQSPSNKVTEKGKDVELRCDPISGHTALYWYRQSLGQGLEFLIYFQGNSAPDKSGLPSDRFSAERTGGSVSTLTIQRTQQEDSAVYLCASSHPGTPQHFGDGTRLSIL.

The genes are TRBV11-3 and TRBJ2-1; 7 bases match TRBD1. CDR1 and CDR2 from the germline V gene are SGHNT and YENEEA. This CDR3 comprises 15 residues. V dropped 1 base and J dropped 6; count of bases not matched to a gene: 6. This CDR3 reads CASSLGGQASNEQFF. As DNA, the CDR3 is TGTGCCAGCAGCTTAGGTGGACAGGCTTCCAATGAGCAGTTCTTC. The variable domain in full, with the rest retrieved from reference TRBV11-3 and TRBJ2-1, is EAGVVQSPRYKIIEKKQPVAFWCNPISGHNTLYWYLQNLGQGPELLIRYENEEAVDDSQLPKDRFSAERLKGVDSTLKIQPAELGDSAVYLCASSLGGQASNEQFFGPGTRLTVL.

This chain uses TRBV28 with TRBJ1-2, with D possibly being TRBD1 (6 bases). Trimming took off 10 bases at V and 2 bases at J, with 20 bases between the two ends. CDR1 and CDR2 from the germline V gene are MDHEN and SYDVKM. The CDR3 sequence is 15 residues long. The CDR3 bases are TGTGCCAACAGCTCCTTGGGCAGGGGCAACTATGGCTACACCTTC. As protein: CANSSLGRGNYGYTF.

This clonotype turned up a few times. The genes are TRBV5-1 and TRBJ2-7; TRBD2 matches 12 bases. In germline, CDR1 is SGHRS, CDR2 YFSETQ. The trim removed 4 bases at V and 4 bases at J, leaving 6 bases unmatched. The CDR3 contains 15 residues. CDR3 DNA: TGCGCCAGCAGCGCCTCCGGGACTAGCGGGTACGAGCAGTACTTC. It encodes CASSASGTSGYEQYF.

The chain recombines TRBV24-1 with TRBJ1-2; weak D call: TRBD1 (5 bases). Germline-derived CDR1 and CDR2 are KGHDR and SFDVKD. The V end lost 4 bases, the J end lost 2 bases, and 7 bases lay between the germline ends. The CDR3 is made up of 13 amino acids. The DNA for the CDR3 is TGTGCCACCAGTGAGGGGCAGAACTATGGCTACACCTTC. This encodes CATSEGQNYGYTF.

This clonotype was seen at least ten times. The chain recombines TRBV2 with TRBJ2-1; 10 nucleotides line up with TRBD2. V shed 7 bases, J shed 3 bases, and the junction held 3 bases outside the gene matches. The germline gives CDR1 SNHLY, CDR2 FYNNEI. The CDR3 runs to 14 residues. The CDR3 loop reads CASTVAGGYNEQFF. The DNA for the CDR3 is TGTGCCAGCACCGTAGCGGGAGGCTACAATGAGCAGTTCTTC.